This T cell receptor (beta chain) was documented in a study of blood T cell repertoires in COVID-19. The protocol was immunoSEQ multiplex PCR, while the TCRdb copy is restricted to in-frame clones and leaves out a portion. The data contain roughly 280,000 clones, about 88% of them singletons. At least ten counts were recorded for this clone. The CDR3 is 17 amino acids. J is TRBJ2-3 and V is TRBV21-1; TRBD2 is the table's D call, not checked against the DNA. TRBV21-1 is flagged as a pseudogene. This sequence originates from a man younger than 35 with active or convalescent COVID-19. Sequencing was carried out using peripheral blood. CDR3 sequence reads: CASSKGGTSRFTDTQYF. In DNA, the CDR3 is TGTGCCAGCAGCAAAGGAGGGACTAGCCGATTCACAGATACGCAGTATTTT.